This T cell receptor (beta chain) was profiled in a study of blood T cell repertoires in COVID-19 (dated by TCRdb to about 2020). Regarding the complete study: Samples covering the acute and convalescent phases of COVID-19 were provided by collaborators in the United States, Italy and Spain. The material from the prospective study consisted of cDNA or gDNA derived from T cells, B-cell-depleted T cells, or PBMCs. Subjects who had been exposed to COVID-19, were actively infected with it, or had recovered from it provided the deeply sampled blood TCRbeta repertoires that made up the dataset. A freely available public database, intended as a resource for researchers studying the immune response to SARS-CoV-2, is where the repertoires were released. Samples came from the ongoing ImmuneRACE study (first 160 participants) plus 1,254 subjects from 6 global collaborators. A de-identified subject ID, COVID-19 status, age in years and sex were almost always included in the sample metadata. Where available, HLA class I and class II types were taken from metadata supplied by the sample provider and were not determined by assay-based typing.

Collaborating institutions collected whole blood in K2EDTA tubes following their own protocols. For TCRbeta analysis, collaborator samples were shipped as frozen whole blood, as isolated PBMCs, or as DNA extracted from either sample type. As for this clone: What this receptor recognizes is not known. Base qualities are not recorded, but no much larger clone differs from it by a single base.

TCRbeta CDR3 regions were amplified from genomic DNA by means of the immunoSEQ Assay, a bias-controlled multiplex PCR. Turning to the authors' computational methods: Within the assay, amplification of reference gene primers was used to estimate how many nucleated cells each sample contained. Sequence reads were collapsed and filtered to measure the absolute abundance of every unique TCRbeta CDR3 rearrangement. Productive Simpson clonality was computed per sample as the square root of Simpson's diversity index over productive rearrangements. The immuneACCESS repertoire file appears here via TCRdb, limited to in-frame rearrangements. These files lack a portion of the clones; in checked studies, under half of the deficit traces to unresolved V genes, and the cause of the others is not known. V, J and clone size were drawn from that table, and D and trimming were deduced from the DNA. The sample table holds roughly 30,000 clones, of which about 88% were seen once. The ten largest clones represent over 40% of the sample.

Deletion took 4 bases off V and 0 bases off J, with a span of 10 bases between the germline ends. Inclusive of the bounding cysteine and phenylalanine, the CDR3 is 15 residues long. Kept here is only the CDR3 DNA, which spans 45 bases and is read in frame from base 1. CDR1 and CDR2 are read off the germline V gene as MDHEN and SYDVKM. The paper's findings and limits, for the study overall: Clinical and demographic metadata were provided uncurated, with the amount varying by source and participant.

The receptor comes from a human donor with acute or convalescent COVID-19. The donor label of this sample is uncertain. Sequencing was performed on peripheral blood. The V and J genes are TRBV28 and TRBJ1-5; the D gene cannot be named for sure. The CDR3: CASSSWAFSNQPQHF. The nucleotide sequence reads TGTGCCAGCAGTTCTTGGGCCTTTAGCAATCAGCCCCAGCATTTT.